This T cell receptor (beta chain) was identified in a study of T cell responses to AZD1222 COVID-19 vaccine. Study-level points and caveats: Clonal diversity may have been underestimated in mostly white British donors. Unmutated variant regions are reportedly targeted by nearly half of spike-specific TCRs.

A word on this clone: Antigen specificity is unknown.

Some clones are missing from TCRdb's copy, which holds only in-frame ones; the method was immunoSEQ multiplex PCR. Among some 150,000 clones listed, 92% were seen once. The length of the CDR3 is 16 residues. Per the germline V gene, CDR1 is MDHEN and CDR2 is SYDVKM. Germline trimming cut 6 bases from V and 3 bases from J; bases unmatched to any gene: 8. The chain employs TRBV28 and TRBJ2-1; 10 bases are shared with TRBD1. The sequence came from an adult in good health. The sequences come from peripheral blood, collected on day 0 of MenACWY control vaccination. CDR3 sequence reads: CASRSAGTGVYNEQFF. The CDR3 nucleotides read TGTGCCAGCAGGAGCGCCGGGACAGGGGTCTACAATGAGCAGTTCTTC.